This T cell receptor (beta chain) was captured by sequencing in a study of monozygotic twins with cystic fibrosis. The protocol was immunoSEQ multiplex PCR, while the TCRdb copy is restricted to in-frame clones and leaves out a portion. The table lists 36,000 or so clones, under 95% of them singletons. This clone occurred a few times. The sample was blood. This clonotype was obtained from a boy younger than 10 with cystic fibrosis.

In nucleotides, the CDR3 is TGTGCCAGCAGCCAATGGGACATGGGCAATGAGCAGTTCTTC. Protein product: CASSQWDMGNEQFF. The chain combines TRBV16 with TRBJ2-1, with a weak D call TRBD1 (6 bases). Trimming shortened V by 1 base and J by 6 bases, and 10 bases separated the two germline ends. Per germline, CDR1 KGHSY and CDR2 FQNENV. This CDR3 is built from 14 residues.